Shown below are 12 T cell receptor beta chains from a single sample sequenced in a study of blood T cell repertoires in COVID-19 (TCRdb year 2020). The protocol used for the library was the immunoSEQ multiplex PCR assay. Here the immuneACCESS table is served through TCRdb, limited to in-frame sequences with V and J called. Missing clones are a known gap in these copies; in checked studies unresolved V genes cover under half, and the rest lacks a known reason. The sample contains around 100,000 clones, around nine tenths of them found a single time. The ten largest clones take up roughly 5% of the sample. Material: peripheral blood. Source of these receptors: a man aged 50 to 59 with acute or convalescent COVID-19.

This sequence joins TRBV11-2 and TRBJ2-2; D is perhaps TRBD2 (6 bases). There are 19 residues in the CDR3. With 1 base removed from V and 3 bases from J, the gap between germline ends came to 21 bases. The germline gives CDR1 SGHAT, CDR2 FQNNGV. CDR3 amino acids: CASSLGGGSAERDTGELFF. The CDR3 DNA reads TGTGCCAGCAGCTTAGGTGGTGGCAGTGCGGAGCGGGACACCGGGGAGCTGTTTTTT.

The chain employs TRBV6-5 and TRBJ1-1, with a weak D call TRBD1 (5 bases). The V gene lost 6 bases and the J gene lost 4 bases, with 9 bases spanning the gap. The CDR3 loop spans 12 amino acids. The germline V gene has CDR1 MNHEY and CDR2 SVGAGI. The CDR3 here is CASSRVPTEAFF. CDR3 bases: TGTGCCAGCAGCAGGGTGCCCACTGAAGCTTTCTTT.

Here the CDR3 reads CASSFSSSAYNEQFF. The DNA of the CDR3 is TGCGCCAGCAGCTTTTCGAGTAGTGCCTACAATGAGCAGTTCTTC. The V gene is TRBV5-1, the J gene TRBJ2-1; no firm D call. V was cut by 2 bases and J by 2 bases, with 11 bases left in between. The CDR3 spans 15 residues. Germline-derived CDR1 and CDR2 are SGHRS and YFSETQ.

J is TRBJ2-5 and V is TRBV5-4; no definite D call. The V gene lost 4 bases and the J gene lost 0 bases, with 7 bases spanning the gap. The CDR3 extends over 13 amino acids. In germline, CDR1 is SGHNT, CDR2 YYREEE (reference sequence). The CDR3 bases are TGTGCCAGCAGCCCCTTTTACCAAGAGACCCAGTACTTC. Its translation is CASSPFYQETQYF.

The chain has TRBV9 and TRBJ1-6; D is unclear. Germline assignment: CDR1 SGDLS and CDR2 YYNGEE. The length of the CDR3 is 16 residues. The V and J ends lost 7 bases and 0 bases respectively, with 14 bases between them. The chain's CDR3 is CASGHSRSSYNSPLHF. CDR3 DNA sequence: TGTGCCAGCGGCCATTCTAGGAGCTCCTATAATTCACCCCTCCACTTT.

The chain recombines TRBV11-1 with TRBJ2-2, with D possibly being TRBD2 (5 bases). The CDR3 runs 14 residues. CDR1 and CDR2 (germline): SGHAT, FQDESV (reference sequence). The V end lost 5 bases, the J end lost 5 bases, and 12 bases lay between the germline ends. CDR3 sequence: CASSLTRRTGELFF. The CDR3 region has the DNA TGTGCCAGCAGCCTGACACGGAGGACCGGGGAGCTGTTTTTT.

The CDR3 here is CASSIEGGFEQYF. The CDR3 DNA follows: TGTGCCAGTAGTATAGAAGGAGGGTTCGAGCAGTACTTC. The rearrangement joins TRBV19 to TRBJ2-7; D perhaps matches TRBD2 (6 bases). There are 13 residues in the CDR3. V gave up 0 bases and J gave up 6 bases, with 9 bases separating them. Germline loops: CDR1 LNHDA, CDR2 SQIVND (reference sequence). Drawing the rest from reference TRBV19 and TRBJ2-7, the complete variable domain is DGGITQSPKYLFRKEGQNVTLSCEQNLNHDAMYWYRQDPGQGLRLIYYSQIVNDFQKGDIAEGYSVSREKKESFPLTVTSAQKNPTAFYLCASSIEGGFEQYFGPGTRLTVT.

J is TRBJ2-7 and V is TRBV7-6; 7 positions agree with TRBD1. From germline, CDR1 is SGHVS and CDR2 FNYEAQ. V was clipped by 3 bases and J by 6 bases; unmatched bases: 2. This CDR3 is built from 12 residues. CDR3 protein: CASSFPGGEQYF. CDR3 coding DNA: TGTGCCAGCAGCTTCCCAGGGGGCGAGCAGTACTTC.

This chain uses TRBV2 with TRBJ1-3, with 9 bases that match TRBD1. This CDR3 comprises 15 residues. Germline V gives CDR1 SNHLY, CDR2 FYNNEI. The trim removed 6 bases at V and 4 bases at J, leaving 7 bases unmatched. CDR3 in amino acids: CASRTQGAGGNTIYF. CDR3 sequence (DNA): TGTGCCAGCAGAACACAGGGGGCGGGAGGAAACACCATATATTTT.

The V gene is TRBV5-4, the J gene TRBJ2-7, with 9 bases matching TRBD2. CDR1 SGHNT and CDR2 YYREEE come from the germline V gene (reference sequence). The CDR3 length is 16 residues. Losses at the gene ends were 6 bases for V and 2 bases for J; bases not matched to a gene: 12. The CDR3 loop is CASTLTGTSHAYEQYF. For the CDR3, the DNA is TGTGCCAGCACCCTGACCGGGACTAGCCATGCCTACGAGCAGTACTTC.

The chain employs TRBV24-1 and TRBJ2-3; TRBD1 agrees at 9 bases. The CDR3 sequence is 20 residues long. The V gene's germline CDR1 is KGHDR and CDR2 SFDVKD. With 6 bases clipped from V and 2 bases from J, the junction kept 20 bases outside the gene matches. Written as DNA, the CDR3 is TGTGCCACCAGTATAAGGACAGGGGTAAGACAACCCTCAAACACAGATACGCAGTATTTT. As protein: CATSIRTGVRQPSNTDTQYF.

The chain combines TRBV30 with TRBJ1-4, with D maybe TRBD1 (5 bases). With 2 bases removed from V and 8 bases from J, the gap between germline ends came to 12 bases. This CDR3 is 13 amino acids long. CDR1 GTSNPN and CDR2 SVGIG come from the germline V gene (reference sequence). CDR3 residues: CAWSRGVGEKLFF. The CDR3 coding sequence is TGTGCCTGGAGTCGGGGGGTAGGGGAAAAACTGTTTTTT.